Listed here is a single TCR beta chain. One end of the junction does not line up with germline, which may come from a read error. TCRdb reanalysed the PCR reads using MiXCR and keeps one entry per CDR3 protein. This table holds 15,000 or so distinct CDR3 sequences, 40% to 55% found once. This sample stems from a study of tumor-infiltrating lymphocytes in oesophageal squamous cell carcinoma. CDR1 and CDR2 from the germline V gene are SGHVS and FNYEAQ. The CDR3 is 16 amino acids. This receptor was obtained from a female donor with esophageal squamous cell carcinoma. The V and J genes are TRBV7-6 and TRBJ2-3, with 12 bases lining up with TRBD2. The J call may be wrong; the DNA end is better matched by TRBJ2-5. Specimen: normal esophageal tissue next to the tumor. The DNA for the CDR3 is TGTGCTAGCAGCCCGGGGACTAGCGGGTTCCAAGAGACCCAGTACTTC. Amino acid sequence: CASSPGTSGFQETQYF.